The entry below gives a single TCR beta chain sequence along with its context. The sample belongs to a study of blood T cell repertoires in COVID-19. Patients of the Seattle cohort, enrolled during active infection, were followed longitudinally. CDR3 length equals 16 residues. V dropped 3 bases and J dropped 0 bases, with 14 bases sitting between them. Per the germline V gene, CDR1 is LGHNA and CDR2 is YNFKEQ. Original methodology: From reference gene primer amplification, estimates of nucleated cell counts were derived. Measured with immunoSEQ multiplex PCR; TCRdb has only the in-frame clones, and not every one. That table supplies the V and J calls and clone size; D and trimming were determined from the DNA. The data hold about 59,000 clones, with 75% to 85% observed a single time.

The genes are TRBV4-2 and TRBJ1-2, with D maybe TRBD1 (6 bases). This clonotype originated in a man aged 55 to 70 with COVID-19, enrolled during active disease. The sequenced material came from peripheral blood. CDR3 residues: CASSQLQGNANYGYTF. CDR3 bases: TGTGCCAGCAGCCAGCTACAGGGAAACGCTAACTATGGCTACACCTTC.